These T cell receptor beta chains were read from a single sample in a study of T cells after somatic rescue of genetic block. Assay used: immunoSEQ multiplex PCR; TCRdb lists only in-frame clones, some missing. The profile shows 13,000 or so clones, roughly 73% of them singletons. Sequencing was performed on peripheral blood mononuclear cells (PBMCs). The origin of the receptors is a boy between 10 and 17 years old. Both conserved end residues are part of each CDR3. A D gene is named only where the DNA matches it firmly. A clone size is listed for some rows: how often the clone was seen (once, few, many), or a class if it is expanded.

abundance	v_gene	j_gene	d_gene	CDR3nt	CDR3aa
few	TRBV19	TRBJ2-2	TRBD1	TGTGCCAGTAGTACCCAGACAGGGAGAGTCGGGGAGCTGTTTTTT	CASSTQTGRVGELFF
NA	TRBV7-8	TRBJ1-2	TRBD1	TGTGCCAGCAGCTTCCGGGACAGGGGCCCCTATGGCTACACCTTC	CASSFRDRGPYGYTF
NA	TRBV9	TRBJ1-3	NA	TGTGCCAGCAGACAAACGGCCCACTCTGGAAACACCATATATTTT	CASRQTAHSGNTIYF
NA	TRBV10-2	TRBJ1-3	NA	TGCGCCAGCAGTGAGGAGGGCCGGGGCTCTGGAAACACCATATATTTT	CASSEEGRGSGNTIYF
NA	TRBV9	TRBJ2-1	NA	TGTGCCAGCAGCGTAGGTGGGGTCTCGAGATACAATGAGCAGTTCTTC	CASSVGGVSRYNEQFF
NA	TRBV19	TRBJ1-5	TRBD1	TGTGCCAGTACCTGGGGACAGGGGGTAAATCAGCCCCAGCATTTT	CASTWGQGVNQPQHF
NA	TRBV2	TRBJ1-1	NA	TGTGCCAGCATCGGACAGTCTTCGGCTGAAGCTTTCTTT	CASIGQSSAEAFF
NA	TRBV4-1	TRBJ2-1	NA	TGCGCCAGCAGCCAAGGGGCTATTAACTACAATGAGCAGTTCTTC	CASSQGAINYNEQFF
few	TRBV2	TRBJ2-5	NA	TGTGCCAGCAGTGAAGCGCGGGGAGTCCAAGAGACCCAGTACTTC	CASSEARGVQETQYF
NA	TRBV7-7	TRBJ2-3	NA	TGTGCCAGCAGCCCACAGGAACGGGGCACAGATACGCAGTATTTT	CASSPQERGTDTQYF
NA	TRBV6-1	TRBJ2-7	NA	TGTGCCAGCACCCTCGAAAGGGGCCACGAGCAGTACTTC	CASTLERGHEQYF
few	TRBV5-1	TRBJ1-3	NA	TGCGCCAGCAGCAGGGGAGGTGGAAACACCATATATTTT	CASSRGGGNTIYF
NA	TRBV30	TRBJ2-7	NA	TGTGCCTGGAGTAGGTCTTATTCCTACGAGCAGTACTTC	CAWSRSYSYEQYF
NA	TRBV5-1	TRBJ2-7	TRBD2	TGCGCCAGCAGCTTTCAATCCCTAGCGGGAGTCTACGAGCAGTACTTC	CASSFQSLAGVYEQYF
NA	TRBV18	TRBJ2-7	TRBD1	TGTGCCAGCTCACCAACGGGACAGAGTCTCTACGAGCAGTACTTC	CASSPTGQSLYEQYF
once	TRBV5-5	TRBJ1-2	NA	TGTGCCAGCAGCTTTTCTCTCCTCTCCTCAGCTAACTATGGCTACACCTTC	CASSFSLLSSANYGYTF
NA	TRBV19	TRBJ2-3	TRBD1	TGTGCCAGTACGAGGGACAGGCTTCAAGCAGATACGCAGTATTTT	CASTRDRLQADTQYF
NA	TRBV27	TRBJ2-1	TRBD2	TGTGCCAGCAGTCTGGGACTAGCGGGAGTAGGGAACAATGAGCAGTTCTTC	CASSLGLAGVGNNEQFF
NA	TRBV6-4	TRBJ2-5	TRBD2	TGTGCCAGCAGTGACCTAATGGGACTAGCGTACCAAGAGACCCAGTACTTC	CASSDLMGLAYQETQYF
few	TRBV10-3	TRBJ1-1	NA	TGTGCCATCAGTGAGTCTCGGTCCGGGAGCACTGAAGCTTTCTTT	CAISESRSGSTEAFF
NA	TRBV19	TRBJ2-7	NA	TGTGCCAGTAGTATACGGGGCAGACTTTACGAGCAGTACTTC	CASSIRGRLYEQYF
NA	TRBV9	TRBJ1-5	NA	TGTGCCAGCAGCGTAGGGGGAGGGTGGGATCAGCCCCAGCATTTT	CASSVGGGWDQPQHF
NA	TRBV19	TRBJ1-4	NA	TGTGCCAGTAGTATAAGACAGTTCAATGAAAAACTGTTTTTT	CASSIRQFNEKLFF
NA	TRBV7-9	TRBJ2-7	NA	TGTGCCGCGGGCGAACTCTCCTACGAGCAGTACTTC	CAAGELSYEQYF
once	TRBV11-2	TRBJ2-3	NA	TGTGCCAGCAGCTTTCCAGGGAGGTACGACACAGATACGCAGTATTTT	CASSFPGRYDTDTQYF
NA	TRBV4-1	TRBJ2-3	TRBD2	TGCGCCAGCAGCCAAGGTAGTCTAGCGGGGGGGCCGGGGGATACGCAGTATTTT	CASSQGSLAGGPGDTQYF
NA	TRBV6-5	TRBJ2-7	NA	TGTGCCAGCATGTTGTACAGGAACTCCTACGAGCAGTACTTC	CASMLYRNSYEQYF
NA	TRBV7-2	TRBJ1-1	TRBD1	TGTGCCAGCAGCTGGACCGGGACAGGGGTTACTGAAGCTTTCTTT	CASSWTGTGVTEAFF
NA	TRBV5-1	TRBJ2-7	NA	TGCGCCAGCAGCTTGGACGGCGGCCCCTCCTACGAGCAGTACTTC	CASSLDGGPSYEQYF
once	TRBV18	TRBJ2-5	TRBD1	TGTGCCAGCTCATTTACAGGGGCTGGAGAGACCCAGTACTTC	CASSFTGAGETQYF
few	TRBV5-1	TRBJ2-7	TRBD1	TGCGCCAGCAGCTTAGGGACAGTGGCCTACGAGCAGTACTTC	CASSLGTVAYEQYF
NA	TRBV19	TRBJ2-3	NA	TGTGCCAGTAGTCCTTTGGTGGGGGGTTCAGATACGCAGTATTTT	CASSPLVGGSDTQYF
NA	TRBV7-9	TRBJ2-1	NA	TGTGCCAGCAGCCTGTACGAGGGGATCGCCTACAATGAGCAGTTCTTC	CASSLYEGIAYNEQFF
NA	TRBV28	TRBJ2-5	TRBD1	TGTGCCAGCAGTTTCCCAAGCAGGGGGCAAGAGACCCAGTACTTC	CASSFPSRGQETQYF
NA	TRBV5-5	TRBJ2-7	TRBD2	TGTGCCAGCAGCCAGGCGGCGGGAGGTCGTCTTTTTTTCTACGAGCAGTACTTC	CASSQAAGGRLFFYEQYF
NA	TRBV6-5	TRBJ2-2	NA	TGTGCCAGCAGTAGGAGGGGGCGCGGGGAGCTGTTTTTT	CASSRRGRGELFF
NA	TRBV28	TRBJ1-5	TRBD1	TGTGCCAGCAGTTCATTCCGACAGGGGAGGAATCAGCCCCAGCATTTT	CASSSFRQGRNQPQHF
NA	TRBV6-5	TRBJ2-5	NA	TGTGCCAGCACCTTCTGGGGGGCAGGAGAAGAGACCCAGTACTTC	CASTFWGAGEETQYF
NA	TRBV4-1	TRBJ2-3	TRBD2	TGCGCCAGCAGCCAAGGGGCTAGCGGGGGCACAGATACGCAGTATTTT	CASSQGASGGTDTQYF
NA	TRBV29-1	TRBJ2-2	NA	TGCAGCGCCCCAGGGTCAGGCACCGGGGAGCTGTTTTTT	CSAPGSGTGELFF
NA	TRBV28	TRBJ2-7	TRBD1	TGTGCCAGCAGTGAGGACAGGGGGCTATACGAGCAGTACTTC	CASSEDRGLYEQYF
NA	TRBV5-4	TRBJ2-3	TRBD1	TGTGCCAGCAGCTTTAGGACAGGTAGCACAGATACGCAGTATTTT	CASSFRTGSTDTQYF
NA	TRBV5-4	TRBJ1-2	NA	TGTGCCAGCAGCTTGATTGGGGTCGACTATGGCTACACCTTC	CASSLIGVDYGYTF
NA	TRBV5-6	TRBJ1-3	TRBD1	TGTGCCAGCAGCCGGACAGGGCTTGGAAACACCATATATTTT	CASSRTGLGNTIYF
NA	TRBV21-1	TRBJ1-5	NA	TGTGCCAGCAGCAAAACCGGGGCACCAAGCAATCAGCCCCAGCATTTT	CASSKTGAPSNQPQHF
few	TRBV29-1	TRBJ1-1	NA	TGCAGCGTTGGCAGGGTTAACACTGAAGCTTTCTTT	CSVGRVNTEAFF
NA	TRBV5-8	TRBJ1-2	NA	TGTGCCAGCAGCCTCGGGACACTTTACTATGGCTACACCTTC	CASSLGTLYYGYTF
once	TRBV30	TRBJ2-1	NA	TGTGCCTGGAGCGGCAGGGGCTACAATGAGCAGTTCTTC	CAWSGRGYNEQFF
few	TRBV5-1	TRBJ2-5	TRBD2	TGCGCCAGCAGCCAAGGACTAGCGGGGGGGCAAGAGACCCAGTACTTC	CASSQGLAGGQETQYF
few	TRBV6-5	TRBJ2-1	NA	TGTGCCAGCAGTTTCCAGGTGTCAGTCGGTGAGCAGTTCTTC	CASSFQVSVGEQFF
NA	TRBV7-3	TRBJ1-1	TRBD1	TGTGCCAGCAGCTTAAGAGGGGGACAGGCCTTGAACACTGAAGCTTTCTTT	CASSLRGGQALNTEAFF